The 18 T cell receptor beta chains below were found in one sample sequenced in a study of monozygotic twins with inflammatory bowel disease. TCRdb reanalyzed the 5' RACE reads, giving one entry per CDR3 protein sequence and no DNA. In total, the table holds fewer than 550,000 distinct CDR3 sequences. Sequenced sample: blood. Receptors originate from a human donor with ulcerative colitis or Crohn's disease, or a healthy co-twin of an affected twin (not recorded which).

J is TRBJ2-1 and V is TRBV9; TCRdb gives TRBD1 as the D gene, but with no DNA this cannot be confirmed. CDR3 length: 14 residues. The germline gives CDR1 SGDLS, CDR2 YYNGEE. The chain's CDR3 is CASSVAGGSVEQFF.

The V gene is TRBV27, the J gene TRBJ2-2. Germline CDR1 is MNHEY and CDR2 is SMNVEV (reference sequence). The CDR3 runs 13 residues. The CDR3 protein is CASSLLSTGELFF.

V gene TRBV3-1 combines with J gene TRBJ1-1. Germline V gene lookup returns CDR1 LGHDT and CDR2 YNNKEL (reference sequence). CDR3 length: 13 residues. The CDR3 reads CASSQAGNTEAFF.

The CDR3 protein is CSARDWASGRGKDNEQYF. The V call is TRBV20-1, the J call TRBJ2-7; without DNA, the TCRdb call of TRBD2 cannot be checked. The CDR3 extends over 18 amino acids. From germline, CDR1 is DFQATT and CDR2 SNEGSKA (reference sequence).

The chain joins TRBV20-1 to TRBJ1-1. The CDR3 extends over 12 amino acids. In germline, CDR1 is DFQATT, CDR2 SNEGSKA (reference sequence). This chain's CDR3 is CSAGRVNTEAFF.

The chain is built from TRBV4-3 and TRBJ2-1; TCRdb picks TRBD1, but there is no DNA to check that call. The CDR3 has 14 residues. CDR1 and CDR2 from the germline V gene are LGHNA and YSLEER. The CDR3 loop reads CASSFGITANEQFF.

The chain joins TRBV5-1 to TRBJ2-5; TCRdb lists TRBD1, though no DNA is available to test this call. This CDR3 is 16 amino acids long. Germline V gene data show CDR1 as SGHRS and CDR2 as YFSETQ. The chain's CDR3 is CASSLGTQTGLETQYF. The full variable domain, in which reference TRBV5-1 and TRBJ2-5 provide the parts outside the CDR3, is KAGVTQTPRYLIKTRGQQVTLSCSPISGHRSVSWYQQTPGQGLQFLFEYFSETQRNKGNFPGRFSGRQFSNSRSEMNVSTLELGDSALYLCASSLGTQTGLETQYFGPGTRLLVL.

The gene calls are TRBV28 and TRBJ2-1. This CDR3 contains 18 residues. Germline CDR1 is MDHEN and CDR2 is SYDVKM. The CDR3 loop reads CASNYVGSGWNSYNEQFF.

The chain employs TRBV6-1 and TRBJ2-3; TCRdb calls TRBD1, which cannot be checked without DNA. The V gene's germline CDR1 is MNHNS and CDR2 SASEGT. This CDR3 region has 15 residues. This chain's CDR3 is CASRSGLRPQGTQYF.

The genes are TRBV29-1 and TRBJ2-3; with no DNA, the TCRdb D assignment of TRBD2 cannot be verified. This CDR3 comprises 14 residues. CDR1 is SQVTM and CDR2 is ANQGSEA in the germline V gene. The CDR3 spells CSVPTSGSGNTQYF.

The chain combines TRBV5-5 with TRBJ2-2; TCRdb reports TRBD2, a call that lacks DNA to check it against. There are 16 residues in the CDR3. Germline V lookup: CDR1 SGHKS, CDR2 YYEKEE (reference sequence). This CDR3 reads CASSLGLAPSAGELFF.

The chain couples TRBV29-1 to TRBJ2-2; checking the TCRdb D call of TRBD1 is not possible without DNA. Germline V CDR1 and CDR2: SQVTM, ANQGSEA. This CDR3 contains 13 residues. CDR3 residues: CSVRTENTGELFF.

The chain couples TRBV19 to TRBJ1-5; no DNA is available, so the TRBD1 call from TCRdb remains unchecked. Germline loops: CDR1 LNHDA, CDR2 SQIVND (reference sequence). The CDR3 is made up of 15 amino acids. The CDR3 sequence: CASSIDDRGLWPQHF.

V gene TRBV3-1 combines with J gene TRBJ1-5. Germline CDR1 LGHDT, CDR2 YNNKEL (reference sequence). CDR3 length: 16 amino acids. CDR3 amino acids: CASSQNGGVGNQPQHF.

The CDR3 sequence: CASRMSGIQGEQFF. The J gene is TRBJ2-1, the V gene TRBV6-1; TCRdb's assignment of TRBD2 cannot be checked, as there is no DNA. Germline CDR1 reads MNHNS; CDR2 reads SASEGT. The CDR3 is made up of 14 amino acids.

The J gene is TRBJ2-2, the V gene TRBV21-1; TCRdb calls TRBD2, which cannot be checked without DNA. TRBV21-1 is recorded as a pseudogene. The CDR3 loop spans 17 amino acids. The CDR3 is CASSLRLAGPRTGELFF.

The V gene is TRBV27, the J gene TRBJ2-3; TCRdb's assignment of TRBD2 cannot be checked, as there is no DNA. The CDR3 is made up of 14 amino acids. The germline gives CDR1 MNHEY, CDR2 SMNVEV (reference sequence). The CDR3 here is CASKPGLPPDTQYF.

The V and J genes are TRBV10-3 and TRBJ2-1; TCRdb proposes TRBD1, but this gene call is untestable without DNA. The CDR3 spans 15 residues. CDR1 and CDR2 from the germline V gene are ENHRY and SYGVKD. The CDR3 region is CAASPGTGAYNEQFF.